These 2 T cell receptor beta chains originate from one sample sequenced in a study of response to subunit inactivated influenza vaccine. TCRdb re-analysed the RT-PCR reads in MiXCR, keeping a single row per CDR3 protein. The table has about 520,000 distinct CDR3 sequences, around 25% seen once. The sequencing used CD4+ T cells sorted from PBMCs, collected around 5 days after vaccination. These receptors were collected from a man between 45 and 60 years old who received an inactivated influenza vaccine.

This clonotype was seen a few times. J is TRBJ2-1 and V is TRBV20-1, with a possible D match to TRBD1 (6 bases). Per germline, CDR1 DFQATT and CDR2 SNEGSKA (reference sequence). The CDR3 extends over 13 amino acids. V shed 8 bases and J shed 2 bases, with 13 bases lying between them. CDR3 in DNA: TGCAGTCCCAGCAGGGGACCCTACAATGAGCAGTTCTTC. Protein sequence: CSPSRGPYNEQFF.

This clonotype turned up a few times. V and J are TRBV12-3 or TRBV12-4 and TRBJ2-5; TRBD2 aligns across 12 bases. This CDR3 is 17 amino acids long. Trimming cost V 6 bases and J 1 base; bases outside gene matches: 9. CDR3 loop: CASRRRLAGDFQETQYF. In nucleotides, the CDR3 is TGTGCCAGCAGAAGGAGACTAGCGGGGGACTTCCAAGAGACCCAGTACTTC.